This passage covers 29 T cell receptor beta chains from one sample sequenced in a study of blood T cell repertoires in COVID-19. TCRdb keeps only in-frame clones here, not all; method: immunoSEQ multiplex PCR. Of roughly 220,000 clones listed, 85% to 90% are singletons. Source material: peripheral blood. The receptors here all came from a man aged 55 to 70 with acute or convalescent COVID-19.

The chain joins TRBV3-1 (or the pseudogene TRBV3-2) to TRBJ1-2, with 10 bases that match TRBD1. CDR1 is LGHDT, CDR2 YNNKEL, per germline (reference sequence). There are 13 residues in the CDR3. J gave up 6 bases and V 4 bases, and 2 bases lay outside the gene matches. CDR3 residues: CASSPGTGDGYTF. The CDR3 DNA follows: TGTGCCAGCAGCCCCGGGACAGGGGATGGCTACACCTTC.

This clone was found once. V is TRBV18 and J is TRBJ2-7, with 10 positions matching TRBD1. This CDR3 comprises 15 residues. Per germline, CDR1 KGHSH and CDR2 LQKENI. V shed 3 bases and J 6 bases; nucleotides not matched to a gene: 8. As DNA, the CDR3 is TGTGCCAGCTCACCCGGGACAGGGGATGGGGTCGAGCAGTACTTC. Protein sequence: CASSPGTGDGVEQYF.

The chain carries TRBV9 and TRBJ2-1; possible D gene TRBD2, 6 bases. CDR3 length: 16 residues. Germline assignment: CDR1 SGDLS and CDR2 YYNGEE. Trimming shortened V by 1 base and J by 3 bases, and 14 bases separated the two germline ends. CDR3 nucleotide sequence: TGTGCCAGCAGCGTAAAATCGGGACTTGACTACAATGAGCAGTTCTTC. Translated, it gives CASSVKSGLDYNEQFF.

This clone was seen many times. The chain is built from TRBV29-1 and TRBJ2-7; TRBD1 aligns across 7 bases. Germline CDR1 is SQVTM and CDR2 is ANQGSEA. CDR3 size: 14 residues. J lost 3 bases, V lost 3 bases, and 8 bases had no gene match. The CDR3 protein is CSVDSGQTLYEQYF. DNA for the CDR3: TGCAGCGTTGATTCGGGACAGACTCTCTACGAGCAGTACTTC.

This clone was picked up one time. The chain has TRBV5-4 and TRBJ1-3; D gene uncertain. The CDR3 contains 16 residues. CDR1 SGHNT and CDR2 YYREEE come from the germline V gene (reference sequence). Trimming shortened V by 0 bases and J by 2 bases, and 12 bases separated the two germline ends. The CDR3 protein is CASSLGGIGAGNTIYF. As DNA, the CDR3 is TGTGCCAGCAGCTTGGGCGGCATCGGGGCTGGAAACACCATATATTTT.

This rearrangement joins TRBV19 to TRBJ1-4, with D possibly being TRBD1 (6 bases). V was clipped by 3 bases and J by 7 bases, with 15 bases between them. The CDR3 runs to 15 residues. From germline, CDR1 is LNHDA and CDR2 SQIVND (reference sequence). The CDR3, as DNA: TGTGCCAGTAGTATTCCACAGGGATTGGGTGAAAAACTGTTTTTT. Encoded protein: CASSIPQGLGEKLFF.

The rearrangement uses TRBV7-6 and TRBJ2-3; 7 bases are a match to TRBD2. The CDR3 is 15 amino acids. Trimming cost V 5 bases and J 2 bases; bases outside gene matches: 7. Germline CDR1 is SGHVS and CDR2 is FNYEAQ. The CDR3 sequence is CASSPFGGNTDTQYF. In nucleotides, the CDR3 is TGTGCCAGCAGCCCCTTCGGGGGGAACACAGATACGCAGTATTTT.

V is TRBV25-1 and J is TRBJ2-2; a possible D gene is TRBD1 (5 bases). CDR1 MGHDK and CDR2 SYGVNS come from the germline V gene. The CDR3 sequence is 15 residues long. V was clipped by 1 base and J by 5 bases, with 11 bases between them. The CDR3 bases are TGTGCCAGCAGTGAATCGGCAGGGTTTACCGGGGAGCTGTTTTTT. It yields the protein CASSESAGFTGELFF.

This rearrangement joins TRBV7-8 to TRBJ1-5, with D perhaps matching TRBD1 (5 bases). Germline CDR1 and CDR2: SGHVS and FQNEAQ. CDR3 size: 17 residues. Trimming stripped 4 bases from V and 0 bases from J, with 16 bases between. The CDR3 DNA follows: TGTGCCAGCAGCTCGGGGGTAGGCGGCTATAGCAATCAGCCCCAGCATTTT. Its protein product is CASSSGVGGYSNQPQHF.

V is TRBV5-4 and J is TRBJ2-7; weak D call: TRBD2 (6 bases). CDR1 is SGHNT, CDR2 YYREEE, per germline (reference sequence). V was cut by 4 bases and J by 2 bases, with 13 bases left in between. This CDR3 contains 14 residues. This CDR3 is CASSTDGGPYEQYF. The CDR3 nucleotides are TGTGCCAGCAGCACCGACGGGGGACCCTACGAGCAGTACTTC. Drawing the rest from reference TRBV5-4 and TRBJ2-7, the complete variable domain is ETGVTQSPTHLIKTRGQQVTLRCSSQSGHNTVSWYQQALGQGPQFIFQYYREEENGRGNFPPRFSGLQFPNYSSELNVNALELDDSALYLCASSTDGGPYEQYFGPGTRLTVT.

V usage is TRBV28 and J usage is TRBJ1-4; 9 bases map to TRBD1. The germline gives CDR1 MDHEN, CDR2 SYDVKM. The CDR3 sequence is 15 residues long. The V and J ends lost 3 bases and 6 bases, in that order; junction bases with no gene match: 5. The CDR3 sequence: CASSLSGTGYEKLFF. CDR3 nucleotides: TGTGCCAGCAGTTTGTCCGGGACAGGGTATGAAAAACTGTTTTTT. Supplemented by reference TRBV28 and TRBJ1-4, the full variable domain reads DVKVTQSSRYLVKRTGEKVFLECVQDMDHENMFWYRQDPGLGLRLIYFSYDVKMKEKGDIPEGYSVSREKKERFSLILESASTNQTSMYLCASSLSGTGYEKLFFGSGTQLSVL.

The chain carries TRBV6-6 and TRBJ1-2; TRBD1 matches 10 bases. The V segment lost 6 bases and the J segment 5 bases; nucleotides outside the gene matches: 6. Germline CDR1 MNHNY, CDR2 SVGAGI (reference sequence). The CDR3 covers 14 residues. The DNA for the CDR3 is TGTGCCAGCAGACCGGGACAGGGGATGTATGGCTACACCTTC. As protein: CASRPGQGMYGYTF.

V is TRBV7-8 and J is TRBJ1-2; D is unclear. CDR1 and CDR2 from the germline V gene are SGHVS and FQNEAQ. CDR3 length: 15 residues. Trimming stripped 0 bases from V and 2 bases from J, with 10 bases between. The CDR3 DNA follows: TGTGCCAGCAGCTTAGCGAGGCTTACGAACTATGGCTACACCTTC. Its translation: CASSLARLTNYGYTF.

V is TRBV7-8 and J is TRBJ1-1, with 8 bases lining up with TRBD1. Trimming took 5 bases from V and 10 from J; bases not matched to a gene: 6. Looked up from germline, CDR1 is SGHVS and CDR2 is FQNEAQ. The CDR3 is 12 amino acids. CDR3 sequence reads: CASSPDRGGAFF. The CDR3, as DNA: TGTGCCAGCAGCCCTGACAGGGGCGGAGCTTTCTTT.

The chain employs TRBV19 and TRBJ2-6; D gene ambiguous. V lost 3 bases to trimming and J lost 12 bases, with 18 bases between them. The length of the CDR3 is 15 residues. Germline V lookup: CDR1 LNHDA, CDR2 SQIVND (reference sequence). CDR3 DNA: TGTGCCAGTAGTATTTTCCGCGGTACGGGTGGCGTCCTGACTTTC. This sequence encodes CASSIFRGTGGVLTF.

The chain uses TRBV25-1 and TRBJ1-1; D call uncertain. V lost 6 bases and J 5 bases, leaving 22 bases between the germline ends. CDR3 length equals 16 residues. Germline CDR1 is MGHDK and CDR2 is SYGVNS. The CDR3 loop is CASSEAGKTHRTEAFF. The DNA for the CDR3 is TGTGCCAGCAGCGAGGCGGGAAAAACCCATAGAACTGAAGCTTTCTTT.

The chain has TRBV19 and TRBJ1-4; perhaps TRBD1 as D (6 bases). Germline CDR1 LNHDA, CDR2 SQIVND (reference sequence). V lost 6 bases and J lost 9, with 20 bases in between. There are 15 residues in the CDR3. The CDR3 region has the DNA TGTGCCAGTAGGACTCTACAGGGACGGGATCAAAAACTGTTTTTT. Translation: CASRTLQGRDQKLFF.

In the case of this clone: The sample holds other DNA sequences that translate to the same CDR3. The V call is TRBV6-5, the J call TRBJ1-1; 8 bases are shared with TRBD1. CDR3 size: 15 residues. Trimming cost V 0 bases and J 5 bases; bases outside gene matches: 5. CDR1 and CDR2 from the germline V gene are MNHEY and SVGAGI. This CDR3 is CASSYSGQGATEAFF. The CDR3 coding sequence is TGTGCCAGCAGTTACTCGGGGCAGGGGGCGACTGAAGCTTTCTTT.

The table lists this clone with a few counts. This chain uses TRBV3-1 (or the pseudogene TRBV3-2) with TRBJ2-7; 14 bases agree with TRBD2. CDR1 and CDR2 from the germline V gene are LGHDT and YNNKEL (reference sequence). The length of the CDR3 is 16 residues. Losses at the gene ends were 4 bases for V and 2 bases for J; bases not matched to a gene: 4. The CDR3 here is CASSPGLAGGAYEQYF. The CDR3 region has the DNA TGTGCCAGCAGCCCCGGACTAGCGGGGGGTGCCTACGAGCAGTACTTC.

The gene calls are TRBV6-2 or TRBV6-3 and TRBJ2-5, with TRBD1 matching 11 bases. The junction had 8 bases not matched to a gene; V was cut back by 5 bases and J by 3 bases. The CDR3 loop spans 16 amino acids. Germline lookup yields CDR1 MNHEY and CDR2 SVGEGT. CDR3 nucleotides: TGTGCCAGCAGTGCCTACGGGACAGGGGGAAAAGAGACCCAGTACTTC. Its protein is CASSAYGTGGKETQYF.

The chain combines TRBV9 with TRBJ1-3; a weak D match, TRBD1 (6 bases). V lost 0 bases, J lost 2 bases, and 18 bases lay in between. Per the germline V gene, CDR1 is SGDLS and CDR2 is YYNGEE. CDR3 length equals 18 residues. CDR3 residues: CASSVALQGTHPGNTIYF. In nucleotides, the CDR3 is TGTGCCAGCAGCGTAGCTCTACAGGGAACCCACCCTGGAAACACCATATATTTT.

V is TRBV25-1 and J is TRBJ1-1; TRBD1 aligns across 8 bases. V was clipped by 6 bases and J by 4 bases; unmatched bases: 4. Germline loops: CDR1 MGHDK, CDR2 SYGVNS. CDR3 length equals 13 residues. DNA for the CDR3: TGTGCCAGCAGGCAGGGGGCCGGCACTGAAGCTTTCTTT. Translating gives CASRQGAGTEAFF.

The chain couples TRBV3-1 (or the pseudogene TRBV3-2) to TRBJ1-3, with 9 bases fitting TRBD1. The V gene end was trimmed by 0 bases and the J gene end by 0 bases; junction bases not matched to a gene: 9. This CDR3 contains 19 residues. CDR1 LGHDT and CDR2 YNNKEL come from the germline V gene (reference sequence). The CDR3 DNA follows: TGTGCCAGCAGCCAAGAATGGGACAGGGTCCGGAGCTCTGGAAACACCATATATTTT. Its translation is CASSQEWDRVRSSGNTIYF.

The chain joins TRBV19 to TRBJ2-7; D call uncertain. Trimming removed 5 bases at V and 0 bases at J, with 11 bases between. CDR3 length: 14 residues. CDR1 is LNHDA and CDR2 is SQIVND in the germline V gene (reference sequence). In DNA form, the CDR3 reads TGTGCCAGTAGTCCCCGCGTTAGCTCCTACGAGCAGTACTTC. It specifies CASSPRVSSYEQYF.

CDR3 amino acids: CASSLPTGRGTEAFF. In DNA form, the CDR3 reads TGCGCCAGCAGCTTACCAACAGGGAGGGGCACTGAAGCTTTCTTT. V usage is TRBV5-1 and J usage is TRBJ1-1; D is perhaps TRBD1 (6 bases). V lost 2 bases, J lost 4 bases, and 15 bases lay in between. Germline V CDR1 and CDR2: SGHRS, YFSETQ. CDR3 size: 15 residues.

The J gene is TRBJ1-2, the V gene TRBV29-1; the D is unclear. The germline gives CDR1 SQVTM, CDR2 ANQGSEA. V lost 5 bases to trimming and J lost 0 bases, with 7 bases between them. The CDR3 is 12 amino acids. CDR3 nucleotides: TGCAGCGTTACAGAAGCTAACTATGGCTACACCTTC. This codes for CSVTEANYGYTF.

The V call is TRBV6-4, the J call TRBJ1-1; no definite D call. V was trimmed by 4 bases and J by 0 bases, leaving 6 bases between them. Germline CDR1 is MRHNA and CDR2 is SNTAGT. CDR3 length equals 13 residues. Written as DNA, the CDR3 is TGTGCCAGCAGTGCCGCAGTGAACACTGAAGCTTTCTTT. Protein sequence: CASSAAVNTEAFF.

The rearrangement joins TRBV18 to TRBJ1-1, with D unclear. Germline V CDR1 and CDR2: KGHSH, LQKENI. CDR3 length: 15 residues. V gave up 1 base and J gave up 2 bases, with 11 bases separating them. DNA for the CDR3: TGTGCCAGCTCACCACGGTCCGGGGATAACACTGAAGCTTTCTTT. This translates into CASSPRSGDNTEAFF.

The rearrangement uses TRBV7-9 and TRBJ2-5; 7 bases map to TRBD2. Germline V gene sequence: CDR1 SEHNR, CDR2 FQNEAQ (reference sequence). CDR3 length: 16 residues. V trimming: 0 bases; J trimming: 5 bases; junction bases outside the gene matches: 9. The DNA of the CDR3 is TGTGCCAGCAGCTTAGCTGTGACTAGCCTCTTGGAGACCCAGTACTTC. It codes for CASSLAVTSLLETQYF.